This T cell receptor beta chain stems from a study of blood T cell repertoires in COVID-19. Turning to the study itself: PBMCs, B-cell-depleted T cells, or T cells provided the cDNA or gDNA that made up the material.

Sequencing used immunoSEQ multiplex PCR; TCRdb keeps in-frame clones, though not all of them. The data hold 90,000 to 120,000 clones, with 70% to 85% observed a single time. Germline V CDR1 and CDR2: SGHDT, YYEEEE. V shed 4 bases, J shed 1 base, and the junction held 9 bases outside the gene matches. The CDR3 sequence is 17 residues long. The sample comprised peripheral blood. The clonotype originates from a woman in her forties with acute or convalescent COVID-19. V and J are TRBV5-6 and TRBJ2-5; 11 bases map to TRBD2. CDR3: CASSQLLAGGLQETQYF. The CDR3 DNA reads TGTGCCAGCAGCCAACTCCTAGCGGGGGGCCTCCAAGAGACCCAGTACTTC.